This TCR beta chain was identified in a study of sequential checkpoint blockade in melanoma. Background on the study: First-line arms were nivolumab then ipilimumab, or the reverse, randomized 1:1.

The data were produced by immunoSEQ multiplex PCR, yet TCRdb's version contains in-frame clones alone and is incomplete. The data show about 17,000 clones, 72% seen once. This CDR3 spans 14 amino acids. Trimming took 6 bases from V and 3 from J, leaving 15 bases between them. Germline lookup yields CDR1 MNHEY and CDR2 SMNVEV (reference sequence). Treatment in this sample: randomized to nivolumab then ipilimumab (arm A) or the reverse (arm B). Patients had received no earlier DNA-damaging chemotherapy. PBMC sorting kept live CD3+CD8+ cells without CD19 or CD56. Source: CD8+ T cells sorted from blood (inferred from file names), taken from a patient given nivolumab and ipilimumab in sequence. V gene TRBV27 combines with J gene TRBJ2-7; D is perhaps TRBD2 (6 bases). The sequence was collected from a human donor with melanoma. CDR3 amino acids: CASSLTGGYYEQYF. For the CDR3, the DNA is TGTGCCAGCAGCTTGACCGGGGGATACTACGAGCAGTACTTC.